This T cell receptor (beta chain) stems from a study of T cells in Graves' hyperthyroidism and ophthalmopathy. Study at large: Sampling of peripheral blood happened at initial diagnosis, prior to any treatment.

Across 18 months, stable Graves' hyperthyroidism was marked by no progression to ophthalmopathy. Hyperthyroidism patients were newly diagnosed, had disease duration under 2 months, and were aged 18 to 65 years. Any patient presenting with uncontrolled infection, other autoimmune disease, pregnancy or lactation was left out. RNA transcripts gave rise to amplified TCR beta CDR3 regions. A set of HTBI primers served as the primers for a first-round RT-PCR of the TCR CDR3. TCRdb reanalysed the multiplex PCR reads using MiXCR and keeps one entry per CDR3 protein. The data contain hundreds of thousands of distinct CDR3 sequences, 12% to 15% of them singletons. This clonotype was detected ten times or more. The receptor was isolated from a woman younger than 35 with Graves' hyperthyroidism. Sample: blood.

The CDR3 nucleotides are TGTGCCAGCTCACCTGTGGACAGGGTGGGTGAGCAGTTCTTC. This codes for CASSPVDRVGEQFF. The rearrangement links TRBV18 to TRBJ2-1, with 8 bases that match TRBD1. This CDR3 is 14 amino acids long. Germline V gene lookup returns CDR1 KGHSH and CDR2 LQKENI. V gave up 3 bases and J gave up 9 bases; unmatched junction bases: 7.